The 18 T cell receptor beta chains below all came from one sample that was sequenced in a study of cytomegalovirus exposure and HLA in healthy donors. PCR was performed using 60 Vbeta and 13 Jbeta primers. TCRdb's table, derived via immunoSEQ multiplex PCR, lists solely in-frame clones and lacks some. The data show 70,000 to 90,000 clones, approximately 70% seen once. The sequenced sample consisted of PBMCs. The receptor set was obtained from a man in his forties in good health and CMV-seropositive.

The chain joins TRBV4-1 to TRBJ2-4; D is perhaps TRBD2 (5 bases). Germline V gene sequence: CDR1 MGHRA, CDR2 YSYEKL. V gave up 0 bases and J gave up 5 bases, with 11 bases separating them. This CDR3 comprises 15 residues. CDR3 in DNA: TGCGCCAGCAGCCAAGACCAGGCGGAGGAAAACATTCAGTACTTC. Translated: CASSQDQAEENIQYF.

The chain links TRBV18 to TRBJ1-2, with D maybe TRBD1 (5 bases). Trimming shortened V by 2 bases and J by 1 base, and 5 bases separated the two germline ends. CDR1 is KGHSH, CDR2 LQKENI, per germline. This CDR3 has 13 residues. CDR3 DNA sequence: TGTGCCAGCTCACCAGACAGTAACTATGGCTACACCTTC. This gives the protein CASSPDSNYGYTF.

The chain couples TRBV5-4 to TRBJ2-5; TRBD2 matches at 9 bases. CDR3 length equals 15 residues. J lost 5 bases, V lost 4 bases, and 9 bases had no gene match. The V gene's germline CDR1 is SGHNT and CDR2 YYREEE (reference sequence). CDR3 residues: CASSPRGGAGETQYF. DNA of the CDR3: TGTGCCAGCAGCCCCCGCGGGGGGGCCGGGGAGACCCAGTACTTC.

Here the CDR3 reads CASLRQGVGTDTQYF. The CDR3 DNA reads TGTGCCAGCCTCCGACAGGGGGTGGGCACAGATACGCAGTATTTT. J is TRBJ2-3 and V is TRBV6-1, with TRBD1 identical over 9 bases. The CDR3 is made up of 15 amino acids. Trimming at V came to 8 bases and at J to 1 base, leaving 7 bases not matched to a gene. The germline gives CDR1 MNHNS, CDR2 SASEGT.

The gene calls are TRBV6-5 and TRBJ2-2; D is unresolved. The CDR3 is made up of 16 amino acids. Germline CDR1 reads MNHEY; CDR2 reads SVGAGI. V lost 3 bases and J lost 4, with 15 bases in between. For the CDR3, the DNA is TGTGCCAGCAGTTATTATCCACCTGGCGGCACCGGGGAGCTGTTTTTT. Translation gives CASSYYPPGGTGELFF.

The rearrangement uses TRBV2 and TRBJ1-5; possible D gene TRBD1, 5 bases. Deletions cut 4 bases from V and 7 bases from J, with 14 bases between. In germline, CDR1 is SNHLY, CDR2 FYNNEI. This CDR3 region has 14 residues. The CDR3 DNA reads TGTGCCAGCAGTGGGCAGGGCCTCGGGCAGCCCCAGCATTTT. As protein: CASSGQGLGQPQHF.

This clone was detected only a few times. The V and J genes are TRBV21-1 and TRBJ2-7; TRBD2, the table's D call, was not compared with the DNA. TRBV21-1 is recorded as a pseudogene. This CDR3 is 8 amino acids long. The CDR3 loop is CARTSQYF. CDR3 DNA: TGTGCCAGGACTAGTCAGTACTTC.

The genes are TRBV12-5 and TRBJ1-1; TRBD1 matches 8 bases. The length of the CDR3 is 12 residues. The J segment lost 7 bases and the V segment lost 6 bases, leaving 4 bases of the junction unmatched. Germline V gene data show CDR1 as LGHNT and CDR2 as FRNRAP. In DNA form, the CDR3 reads TGTGCTAGTGGGGGACAGGTGCTTGAAGCTTTCTTT. Translating gives CASGGQVLEAFF.

The chain links TRBV5-1 to TRBJ1-6, with TRBD1 matching 11 bases. The ends lost 0 bases at V and 6 bases at J; junction bases unmatched: 2. The CDR3 contains 16 residues. Looked up from germline, CDR1 is SGHRS and CDR2 is YFSETQ. The CDR3, as DNA: TGCGCCAGCAGCTTGGGGACAGGGGGCTTTAATTCACCCCTCCACTTT. The encoded protein is CASSLGTGGFNSPLHF.

For the CDR3, the DNA is TGCGCGTCGGGACTAGCGGGGGCCACAGATACGCAGTATTTT. Protein product: CASGLAGATDTQYF. The chain combines TRBV5-1 with TRBJ2-3, with TRBD2 identical over 14 bases. The CDR3 spans 14 residues. Germline CDR1 and CDR2: SGHRS and YFSETQ. Filled out from reference TRBV5-1 and TRBJ2-3, the complete variable domain reads KAGVTQTPRYLIKTRGQQVTLSCSPISGHRSVSWYQQTPGQGLQFLFEYFSETQRNKGNFPGRFSGRQFSNSRSEMNVSTLELGDSALYLCASGLAGATDTQYFGPGTRLTVL.

The gene calls are TRBV6-6 and TRBJ1-5; D is possibly TRBD1 (5 bases). The CDR3 totals 11 residues. The germline CDR1 and CDR2 sequences are MNHNY and SVGAGI (reference sequence). Trimming removed 11 bases from V and 10 bases from J, with 15 bases in between. In nucleotides, the CDR3 is TGTGCCGGGGGGGAAATTGGCCCCCAGCATTTT. This gives the protein CAGGEIGPQHF.

The V call is TRBV5-4, the J call TRBJ2-1, with 10 nucleotides matching TRBD2. J lost 5 bases, V lost 4 bases, and 9 bases had no gene match. From germline, CDR1 is SGHNT and CDR2 YYREEE (reference sequence). The CDR3 is made up of 16 amino acids. The chain's CDR3 is CASSIEAAGGNNEQFF. Here the CDR3 DNA reads TGTGCCAGCAGCATCGAGGCAGCGGGGGGGAACAATGAGCAGTTCTTC.

This clone turned up a few times. The J gene is TRBJ2-3, the V gene TRBV9; no clear D. This CDR3 spans 16 amino acids. CDR1 and CDR2 from the germline V gene are SGDLS and YYNGEE. Trimming took 0 bases from V and 1 from J, leaving 12 bases between them. The chain's CDR3 is CASSVDGTPGTDTQYF. For the CDR3, the DNA is TGTGCCAGCAGCGTAGATGGCACACCAGGCACAGATACGCAGTATTTT.

V is TRBV7-2 and J is TRBJ2-3; 10 nucleotides match TRBD2. Germline V gene sequence: CDR1 SGHTA, CDR2 FQGNSA. The CDR3 runs to 17 residues. Trimming removed 1 base from V and 1 base from J; junction bases left unmatched: 5. As DNA, the CDR3 is TGTGCCAGCAGCTTAGACGGGCTAGCGGGGGGCACAGATACGCAGTATTTT. Its protein is CASSLDGLAGGTDTQYF.

V gene TRBV20-1 combines with J gene TRBJ2-1, with D tentatively TRBD1 (5 bases). CDR3 length: 11 amino acids. The ends were cut back, 2 bases at V and 6 bases at J, with 5 bases in the middle. In germline, CDR1 is DFQATT, CDR2 SNEGSKA (reference sequence). The chain's CDR3 is CSARRGNEQFF. The CDR3 DNA reads TGCAGTGCTAGAAGGGGCAATGAGCAGTTCTTC.

V gene TRBV7-9 combines with J gene TRBJ2-2, with D tentatively TRBD1 (6 bases). Trimming pared 6 bases from V and 4 bases from J, leaving 15 bases between. The CDR3 covers 15 residues. CDR1 SEHNR and CDR2 FQNEAQ come from the germline V gene (reference sequence). CDR3 loop: CASSPGTLSTGELFF. CDR3 DNA sequence: TGTGCCAGCAGTCCCGGGACATTGAGCACCGGGGAGCTGTTTTTT.

The chain uses TRBV28 and TRBJ1-6, with 9 positions matching TRBD1. With 6 bases clipped from V and 10 bases from J, the junction kept 10 bases outside the gene matches. CDR1 and CDR2 from the germline V gene are MDHEN and SYDVKM. There are 15 residues in the CDR3. Here the CDR3 DNA reads TGTGCCAGCAGACCACCGGGACAGGGCTTATCACCCCTCCACTTT. It translates to CASRPPGQGLSPLHF.

The CDR3 loop reads CASLFSRSNTGELFF. CDR3 coding DNA: TGTGCCAGCCTATTCTCACGTTCGAACACCGGGGAGCTGTTTTTT. The gene calls are TRBV28 and TRBJ2-2; unclear D gene. This CDR3 is built from 15 residues. The germline V gene has CDR1 MDHEN and CDR2 SYDVKM. Deletions cut 8 bases from V and 0 bases from J, with 13 bases between. The whole variable domain, filled in from reference TRBV28 and TRBJ2-2, reads DVKVTQSSRYLVKRTGEKVFLECVQDMDHENMFWYRQDPGLGLRLIYFSYDVKMKEKGDIPEGYSVSREKKERFSLILESASTNQTSMYLCASLFSRSNTGELFFGEGSRLTVL.